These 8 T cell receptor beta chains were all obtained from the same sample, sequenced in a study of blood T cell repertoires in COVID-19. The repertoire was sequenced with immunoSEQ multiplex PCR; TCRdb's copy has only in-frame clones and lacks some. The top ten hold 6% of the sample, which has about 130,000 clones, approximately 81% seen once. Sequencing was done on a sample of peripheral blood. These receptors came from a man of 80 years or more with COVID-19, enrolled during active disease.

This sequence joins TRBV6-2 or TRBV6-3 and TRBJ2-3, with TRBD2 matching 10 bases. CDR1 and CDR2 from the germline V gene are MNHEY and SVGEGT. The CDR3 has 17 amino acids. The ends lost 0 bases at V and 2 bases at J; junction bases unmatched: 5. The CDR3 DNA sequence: TGTGCCAGCAGTTACTCGAGACTAGCGGGCTACACAGATACGCAGTATTTT. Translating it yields CASSYSRLAGYTDTQYF.

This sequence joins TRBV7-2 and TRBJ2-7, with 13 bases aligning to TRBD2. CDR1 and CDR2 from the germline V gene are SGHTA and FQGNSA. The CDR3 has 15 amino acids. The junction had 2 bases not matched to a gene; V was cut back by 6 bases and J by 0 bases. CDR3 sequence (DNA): TGTGCCAGCAGGCGGACTAGCGGGAGCTCCTACGAGCAGTACTTC. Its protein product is CASRRTSGSSYEQYF.

CDR3 sequence: CASSQAPVNTGELFF. The CDR3 DNA is TGTGCCAGCAGTCAGGCCCCGGTTAACACCGGGGAGCTGTTTTTT. This sequence joins TRBV6-5 and TRBJ2-2; D uncertain. V was shortened by 5 bases and J by 2 bases, with 12 bases between the two germline ends. This CDR3 is 15 amino acids long. Per germline, CDR1 MNHEY and CDR2 SVGAGI.

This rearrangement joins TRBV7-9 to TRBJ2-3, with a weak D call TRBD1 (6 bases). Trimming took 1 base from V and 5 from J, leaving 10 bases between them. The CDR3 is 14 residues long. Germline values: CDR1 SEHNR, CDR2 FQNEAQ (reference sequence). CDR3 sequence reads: CASSLDRVGDTQYF. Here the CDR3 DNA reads TGTGCCAGCAGCTTAGACAGGGTTGGAGATACGCAGTATTTT. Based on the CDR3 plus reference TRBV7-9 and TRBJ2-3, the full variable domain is DTGVSQNPRHKITKRGQNVTFRCDPISEHNRLYWYRQTLGQGPEFLTYFQNEAQLEKSRLLSDRFSAERPKGSFSTLEIQRTEQGDSAMYLCASSLDRVGDTQYFGPGTRLTVL.

The CDR3 region is CASSLVATGVRSPLHF. The CDR3 DNA reads as TGTGCCAGCAGCTTAGTCGCGACAGGGGTCCGGTCACCCCTCCACTTT. This chain joins TRBV7-2 and TRBJ1-6; 8 nucleotides align to TRBD1. The germline CDR1 and CDR2 sequences are SGHTA and FQGNSA. V gave up 1 base and J gave up 10 bases; unmatched junction bases: 9. This CDR3 has 16 amino acids.

CDR3 bases: TGTGCCAGCAGTCCCCGGAGCTCTGGGGCCAACGTCCTGACTTTC. Amino acids: CASSPRSSGANVLTF. V is TRBV28 and J is TRBJ2-6; D is ambiguous. Germline V gene sequence: CDR1 MDHEN, CDR2 SYDVKM. This CDR3 comprises 15 residues. V shed 5 bases and J shed 0 bases, with 8 bases lying between them.

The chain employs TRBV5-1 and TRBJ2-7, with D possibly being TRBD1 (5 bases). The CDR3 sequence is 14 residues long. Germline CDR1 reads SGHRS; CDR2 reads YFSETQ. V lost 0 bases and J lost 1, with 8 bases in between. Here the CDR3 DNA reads TGCGCCAGCAGCTTGGGCAGGGAATCCTACGAGCAGTACTTC. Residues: CASSLGRESYEQYF.

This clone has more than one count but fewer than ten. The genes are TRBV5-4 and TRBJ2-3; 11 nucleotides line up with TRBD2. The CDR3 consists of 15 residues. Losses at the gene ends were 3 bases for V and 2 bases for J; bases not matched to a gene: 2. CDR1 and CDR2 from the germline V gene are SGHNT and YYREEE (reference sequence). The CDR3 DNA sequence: TGTGCCAGCAGCTCGACTAGCGGGAACACAGATACGCAGTATTTT. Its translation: CASSSTSGNTDTQYF.